This section outlines one T cell receptor beta chain sequence together with its context. In the authors' methods: Nucleated cell number was recorded as an estimate derived from reference gene primer amplification. TCRdb's table, derived via immunoSEQ multiplex PCR, lists solely in-frame clones and lacks some. V, J and clone size derive from that table, while D and trimming were established from the DNA sequence. The sample records under 300,000 clones, about nine tenths being singletons. The sample is drawn from a study of blood T cell repertoires in COVID-19. About the study: Acute and convalescent COVID-19 samples came from the United States, Italy and Spain.

The CDR3 is 14 residues long. CDR1 is MNHEY, CDR2 SVGAGI, per germline. Trimming shortened V by 7 bases and J by 8 bases, and 17 bases separated the two germline ends. Recruits, aged about 18 to 90 years, lived in roughly 22 US areas. Symptom resolution, clearance, or two negative PCRs marked the recovered donors of Cohort 3. This TCR came from a woman aged 55-69 years who had recovered from COVID-19. The sample consisted of PBMCs or T cells enriched from blood (not recorded which). The chain uses TRBV6-5 and TRBJ1-4; TRBD1 might be the D (5 bases). CDR3 sequence reads: CASKEDSLGEKLFF. CDR3 DNA: TGTGCCAGCAAGGAAGACAGCCTAGGGGAAAAACTGTTTTTT.